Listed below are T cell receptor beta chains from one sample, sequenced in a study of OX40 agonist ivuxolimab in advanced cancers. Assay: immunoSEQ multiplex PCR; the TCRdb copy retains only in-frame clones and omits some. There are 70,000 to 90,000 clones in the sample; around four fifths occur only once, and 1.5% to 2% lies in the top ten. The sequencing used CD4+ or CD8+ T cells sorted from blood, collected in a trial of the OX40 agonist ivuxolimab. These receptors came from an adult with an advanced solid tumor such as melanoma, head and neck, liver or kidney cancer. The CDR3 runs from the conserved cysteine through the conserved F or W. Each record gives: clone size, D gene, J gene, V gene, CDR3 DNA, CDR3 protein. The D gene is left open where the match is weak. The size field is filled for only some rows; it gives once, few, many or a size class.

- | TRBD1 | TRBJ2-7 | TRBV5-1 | TGCGCCAGCACCGGGACAGGGGTTTTGTACGAGCAGTACTTC | CASTGTGVLYEQYF
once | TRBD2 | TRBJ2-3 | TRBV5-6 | TGTGCCAGCAGCTTTGGCGGGAGGGGCACAGATACGCAGTATTTT | CASSFGGRGTDTQYF
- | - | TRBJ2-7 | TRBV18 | TGTGCCAGCTCACCAGGGATAGCCTACGAGCAGTACTTC | CASSPGIAYEQYF
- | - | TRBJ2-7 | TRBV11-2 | TGTGCCAGCAGCCAAATAAGTCGGGACGAGCAGTACTTC | CASSQISRDEQYF
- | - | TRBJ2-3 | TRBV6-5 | TGTGCCAGCGTAAGAGACCGCCGACCTACGCAGTATTTT | CASVRDRRPTQYF
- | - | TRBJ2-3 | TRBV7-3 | TGTGCCAGCAGCGGAGGGGCCAGACGGACAGATACGCAGTATTTT | CASSGGARRTDTQYF
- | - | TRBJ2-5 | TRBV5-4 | TGTGCCAGCAGCTTGGCGGAGACCCAAGAGACCCAGTACTTC | CASSLAETQETQYF
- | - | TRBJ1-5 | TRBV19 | TGTGCCAGTGCGCAGGGCCCTGGTAGCAATCAGCCCCAGCATTTT | CASAQGPGSNQPQHF
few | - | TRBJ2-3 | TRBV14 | TGTGCCAGCAGCCAAGAATACCGGACAGATACGCAGTATTTT | CASSQEYRTDTQYF
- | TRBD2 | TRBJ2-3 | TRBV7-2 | TGTGCCAGCAGCCGACAAGGAGGACTAGGCACAGATACGCAGTATTTT | CASSRQGGLGTDTQYF
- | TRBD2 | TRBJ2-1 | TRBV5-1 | TGCGCCAGCAGCCCCTGGGGAGGGAACAATGAGCAGTTCTTC | CASSPWGGNNEQFF
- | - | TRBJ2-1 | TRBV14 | TGTGCCAGCAGCCAAACAGGGAAAGTAGCCCCTTTCGGAAATGAGCAGTTCTTC | CASSQTGKVAPFGNEQFF
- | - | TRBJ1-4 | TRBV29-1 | TGCAGCGTGCGAGGGGGGTGGCCAGTCAATGAAAAACTGTTTTTT | CSVRGGWPVNEKLFF
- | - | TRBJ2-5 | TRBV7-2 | TGTGCCAGCAGCTTAGCCCAGGAAGGGGCCCAGTACTTC | CASSLAQEGAQYF
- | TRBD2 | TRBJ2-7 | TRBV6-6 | TGTGCCAGCAGTTACCGAGGACTAGCGGGAGGGGACGAGCAGTACTTC | CASSYRGLAGGDEQYF
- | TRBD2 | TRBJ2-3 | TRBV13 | TGTGCCAGCAGCGTACTAGCGGGAGATCCAGATACGCAGTATTTT | CASSVLAGDPDTQYF
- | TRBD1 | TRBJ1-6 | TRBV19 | TGTGCCAGTAGTATTTTAGGGACAGAAGTTAATTCACCCCTCCACTTT | CASSILGTEVNSPLHF
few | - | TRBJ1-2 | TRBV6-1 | TGTGCCAGCAGTCCTAATAGTTATGGCTACACCTTC | CASSPNSYGYTF
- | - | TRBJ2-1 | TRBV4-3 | TGCGCCAGCAGCCAAGATGTTGCGGGGCCCGGACTTCAGTTCTTC | CASSQDVAGPGLQFF
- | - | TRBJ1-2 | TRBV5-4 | TGTGCCAGCAGCTCCACCGACTGGGGCCACAACTATGGCTACACCTTC | CASSSTDWGHNYGYTF
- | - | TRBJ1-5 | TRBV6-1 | TGTGCCAGCACCACGGACCTCTCGGGTTATCAGCCCCAGCATTTT | CASTTDLSGYQPQHF
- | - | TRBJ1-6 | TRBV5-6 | TGTGCCAGCAGCCTAGGGCGTAGGGGCCCTATCTCTTCACCCCTCCACTTT | CASSLGRRGPISSPLHF
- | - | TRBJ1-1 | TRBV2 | TGTGCCAGCAGAACAGGGTTGAACACTGAAGCTTTCTTT | CASRTGLNTEAFF
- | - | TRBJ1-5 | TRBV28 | TGTGCCAGCAGTAATTGGCTGGGCAATCAGCCCCAGCATTTT | CASSNWLGNQPQHF
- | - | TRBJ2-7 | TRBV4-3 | TGCGCCAGCAGCCAAGGAGGGGGAACCTACGAGCAGTACTTC | CASSQGGGTYEQYF
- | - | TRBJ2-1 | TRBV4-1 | TGCGCCAGCAGCCAAGATTGGGAGGCGCTTAGGCAGTTCTTC | CASSQDWEALRQFF
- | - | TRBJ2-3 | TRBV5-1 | TGCGCCAGTACGAGAGTCCCGGCCGGGGCCCGGGTAGATACGCAGTATTTT | CASTRVPAGARVDTQYF
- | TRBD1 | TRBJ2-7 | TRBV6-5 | TGTGCCAGCAGTCGGGACAGGGCCTCCTACGAGCAGTACTTC | CASSRDRASYEQYF
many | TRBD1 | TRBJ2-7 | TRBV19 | TGTGCCAGTAGTCTGACAGGGACGTCCTACGAGCAGTACTTC | CASSLTGTSYEQYF
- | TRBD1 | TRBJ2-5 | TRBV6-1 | TGTGCCAGCAGTGAAATACAGGGGGTAACGGATACCCAGTACTTC | CASSEIQGVTDTQYF
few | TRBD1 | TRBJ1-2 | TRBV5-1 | TGCGCCAGCAGCCCCGGGACAGGCTATGGCTACACCTTC | CASSPGTGYGYTF
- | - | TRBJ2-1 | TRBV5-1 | TGCGCCAGCAGCTTGGGGGACCTCCCGGGTGAGCAGTTCTTC | CASSLGDLPGEQFF
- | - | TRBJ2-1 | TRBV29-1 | TGCAGCGTTCTAAAGACCACGTACAATGAGCAGTTCTTC | CSVLKTTYNEQFF
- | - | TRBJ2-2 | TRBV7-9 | TGTGCCAGCAGCTTAGCGTGGCCTAACACCGGGGAGCTGTTTTTT | CASSLAWPNTGELFF
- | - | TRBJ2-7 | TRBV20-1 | TGCAGTGCTCTCCAGAACTACGAGCAGTACTTC | CSALQNYEQYF
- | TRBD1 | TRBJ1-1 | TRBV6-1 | TGTGCCAGCAGTAGGACAGGGAACACTGAAGCTTTCTTT | CASSRTGNTEAFF
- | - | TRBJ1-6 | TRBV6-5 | TGTGCCAGCAGTTACTACGGGACGATGGCAGATTCACCCCTCCACTTT | CASSYYGTMADSPLHF
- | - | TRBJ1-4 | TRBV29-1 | TGCAGCGTTGGTGCAGGGTCCGATGAAAAACTGTTTTTT | CSVGAGSDEKLFF
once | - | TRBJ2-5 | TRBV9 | TGTGCCAGCAGCCCCCCAGGGGGGAAAGAAGAGACCCAGTACTTC | CASSPPGGKEETQYF
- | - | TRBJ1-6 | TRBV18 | TGTGCCAGCTCACCAGACCTGTCCTATAATTCACCCCTCCACTTT | CASSPDLSYNSPLHF
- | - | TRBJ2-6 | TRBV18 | TGTGCCAGCTCACCACGGGTTGGGGCCAACGTCCTGACTTTC | CASSPRVGANVLTF
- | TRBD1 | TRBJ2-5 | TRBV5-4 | TGTGCCAGCATGCTTACAGGGGGCCCTAAAGAGACCCAGTACTTC | CASMLTGGPKETQYF
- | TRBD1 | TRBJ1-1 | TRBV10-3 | TGTGCCATCAGCCGACAGGGGATGAACACTGAAGCTTTCTTT | CAISRQGMNTEAFF
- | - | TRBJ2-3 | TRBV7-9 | TGTGCCAGCAGCTTAGAACTAAGGACAGATACGCAGTATTTT | CASSLELRTDTQYF
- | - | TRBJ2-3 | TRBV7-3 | TGTGCCAGCAGCTTAGGGGGGACACTCTCGGGTGGGACGCAGTATTTT | CASSLGGTLSGGTQYF
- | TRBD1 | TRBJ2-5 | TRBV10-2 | TGCGCCAGCAGTGACCCCGGGACAGGGCAAGAGACCCAGTACTTC | CASSDPGTGQETQYF
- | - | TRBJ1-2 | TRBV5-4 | TGTGCCAGCAGCGGGCTGGGGGGGATGAACCCCGAGGACTATGGCTACACCTTC | CASSGLGGMNPEDYGYTF
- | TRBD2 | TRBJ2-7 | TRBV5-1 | TGCGCCAGCAGCCTCGGAGGACTAGCGGGAGCCGTCGAGCAGTACTTC | CASSLGGLAGAVEQYF
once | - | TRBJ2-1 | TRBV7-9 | TGTGCCAGCAGCCGCTCCACAAATGAGCAGTTCTTC | CASSRSTNEQFF
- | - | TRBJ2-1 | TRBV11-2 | TGTGCCAGCAGCTTAGTGTTTTTGGACTCCGGTCTTGGGGAGCAGTTCTTC | CASSLVFLDSGLGEQFF
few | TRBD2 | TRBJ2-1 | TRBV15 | TGTGCCACCAGCAGAGGAGCGGGGGCGGGAAGAAATGAGCAGTTCTTC | CATSRGAGAGRNEQFF
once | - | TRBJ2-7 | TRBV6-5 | TGTGCCAGCAGGGCAGGACTTAACCAAGCTAGGGAGCAGTACTTC | CASRAGLNQAREQYF
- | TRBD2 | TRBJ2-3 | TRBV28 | TGTGCCAGCAGTCCCTCAACCGGGTGGCGGGAGGCCCGTCCTATACGACATTTT | CASSPSTGWREARPIRHF
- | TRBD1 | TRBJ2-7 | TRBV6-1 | TGTGCCAGCATTAAGTACAGGGGGCGCGGGTACGAGCAGTACTTC | CASIKYRGRGYEQYF
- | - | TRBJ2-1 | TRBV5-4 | TGTGCCAGCAGCTTGGAGGTCCTGGGCAGTGAGCAGTTCTTC | CASSLEVLGSEQFF
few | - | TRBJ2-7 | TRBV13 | TGTGCCAGCACTTTACCGGGAGTAGGGTACGAGCAGTACTTC | CASTLPGVGYEQYF
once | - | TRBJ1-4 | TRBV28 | TGTGCCAGCAGTTTAGCCAGGGCAAGGGAAAAACTGTTTTTT | CASSLARAREKLFF